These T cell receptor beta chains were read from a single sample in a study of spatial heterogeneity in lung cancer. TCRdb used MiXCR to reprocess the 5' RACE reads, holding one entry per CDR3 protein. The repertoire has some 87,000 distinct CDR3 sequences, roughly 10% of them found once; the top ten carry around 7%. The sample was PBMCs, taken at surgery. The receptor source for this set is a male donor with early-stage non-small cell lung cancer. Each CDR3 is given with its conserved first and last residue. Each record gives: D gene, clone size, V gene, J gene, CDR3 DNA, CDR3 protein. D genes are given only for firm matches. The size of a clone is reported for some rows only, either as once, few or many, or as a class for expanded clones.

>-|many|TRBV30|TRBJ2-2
TGTGCCTGGAGTGTGGGGCGTTGGGGCGGGGAGCTGTTTTTT
CAWSVGRWGGELFF
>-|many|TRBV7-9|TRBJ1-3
TGTGCCAGCCCCTTTGGAAACACCATATATTTT
CASPFGNTIYF
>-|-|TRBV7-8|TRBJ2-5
TGTGCCAGCAGCTCAATAGTGGGGCAAGAGACCCAGTACTTC
CASSSIVGQETQYF
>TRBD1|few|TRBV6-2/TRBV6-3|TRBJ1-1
TGTGCCAGCAGTTACCGGCCCTTTTTCACAGGGGGCGTAGCTGAAGCTTTCTTT
CASSYRPFFTGGVAEAFF
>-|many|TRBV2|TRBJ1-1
TGTGCCAGCACCCAGACCGGGACTGAAGCTTTCTTT
CASTQTGTEAFF
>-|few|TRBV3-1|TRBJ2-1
TGTGCCAGCAGCCAAGAGGGGACCCCCTACAATGAGCAGTTCTTC
CASSQEGTPYNEQFF
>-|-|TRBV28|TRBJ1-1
TGTGCCAGCAGTTATCCCGGGACTAGGGGCACTGAAGCTTTCTTT
CASSYPGTRGTEAFF
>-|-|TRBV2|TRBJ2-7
TGTGCCAGCAGTGAAACCGCAGGGCTCATGATAACCGAGCAGTACTTC
CASSETAGLMITEQYF
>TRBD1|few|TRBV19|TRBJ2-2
TGTGCCAGTAGTTCCGCCATTGACCGGGACAGGGGAATCCCCGGGGAGCTGTTTTTT
CASSSAIDRDRGIPGELFF
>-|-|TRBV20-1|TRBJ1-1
TGCAGTGCTAGAACTGGACACATGAACACTGAAGCTTTCTTT
CSARTGHMNTEAFF
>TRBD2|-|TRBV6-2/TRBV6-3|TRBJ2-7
TGTGCCAGCAGGGGACTAGCGGGAGACCCCTACGAGCAGTACTTC
CASRGLAGDPYEQYF
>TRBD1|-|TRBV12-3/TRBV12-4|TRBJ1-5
TGTGCCAGCAGCGAGGACAGGCATAGCAATCAGCCCCAGCATTTT
CASSEDRHSNQPQHF
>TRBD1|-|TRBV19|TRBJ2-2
TGTGCCAGTAGTCCCCAAGGGGGCCCCCTTAGAACCGGGGAGCTGTTTTTT
CASSPQGGPLRTGELFF
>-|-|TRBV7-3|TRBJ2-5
TGTGCCAGCAGCTTAGGAATGGGGGAGACCCAGTACTTC
CASSLGMGETQYF
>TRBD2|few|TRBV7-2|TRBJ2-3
TGTGCCAGCAGCTCCCGACTAGCGGGGGGGTCCAGCACAGATACGCAGTATTTT
CASSSRLAGGSSTDTQYF
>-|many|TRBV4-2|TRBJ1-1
TGTGCCAGCAGCCCGAGTCGACAGGAAGCTTTCTTT
CASSPSRQEAFF
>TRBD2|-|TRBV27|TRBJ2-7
TGTGCCAGCAGTTTATGGGGGACTAGCGGGGCCTACGAGCAGTACTTC
CASSLWGTSGAYEQYF
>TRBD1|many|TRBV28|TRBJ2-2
TGTGCCAGCAGTTTATTGGCCGGGACAGGGATTACCGGGGAGCTGTTTTTT
CASSLLAGTGITGELFF
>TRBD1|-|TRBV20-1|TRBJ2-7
TGCAGTGCTAGAGACGCCGGGACAGGGGGCTACGAGCAGTACTTC
CSARDAGTGGYEQYF
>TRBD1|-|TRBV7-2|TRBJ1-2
TGTGCCAGCAGCTCCGGACAGGGGGCCTATGGCTACACCTTC
CASSSGQGAYGYTF
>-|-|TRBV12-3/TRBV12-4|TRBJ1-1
TGTGCCAGCAGTTTCCACGTTGGGGGCACTGAAGCTTTCTTT
CASSFHVGGTEAFF
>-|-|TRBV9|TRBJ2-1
TGTGCCAGCAGCGTAGCGCATAGGGGGAACAATGAGCAGTTCTTC
CASSVAHRGNNEQFF
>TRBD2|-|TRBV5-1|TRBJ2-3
TGCGCCAGCAGCCTCGGGACTAGCGGGGGCCCAGATACGCAGTATTTT
CASSLGTSGGPDTQYF
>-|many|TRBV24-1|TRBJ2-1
TGTGCCACCAGTGACCCCGGGACCGGACGCTACAATGAGCAGTTCTTC
CATSDPGTGRYNEQFF
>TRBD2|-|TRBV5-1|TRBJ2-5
TGCGCCAGCAGCTCAGGGACTAGCGGCCTCAAGACCCAGTACTTC
CASSSGTSGLKTQYF
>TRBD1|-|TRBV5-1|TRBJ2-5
TGCGCCAGCAGTCTGGCAGGGCAGGGGGCTAGTGAGACCCAGTACTTC
CASSLAGQGASETQYF
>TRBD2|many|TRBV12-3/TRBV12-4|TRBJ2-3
TGTGCCAGCAGTTTTCTAGCGGGGGGAGGAGATACGCAGTATTTT
CASSFLAGGGDTQYF
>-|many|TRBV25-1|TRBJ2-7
TGTGCCAGCAGCCCGGGTCCCTCCTACGAGCAGTACTTC
CASSPGPSYEQYF
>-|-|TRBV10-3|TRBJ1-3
TGTGCCATCTCTCCTGGAAACACCATATATTTT
CAISPGNTIYF
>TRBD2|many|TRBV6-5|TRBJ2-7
TGTGCCAGCAGTGGCGGGAGCGACTACGAGCAGTACTTC
CASSGGSDYEQYF
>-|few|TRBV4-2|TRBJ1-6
TGTGCCAGCAGCCAAGTCGGGTTGTCTTCACCCCTCCACTTT
CASSQVGLSSPLHF
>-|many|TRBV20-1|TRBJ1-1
TGCAGTGCTCAGGACAGACTGAACACTGAAGCTTTCTTT
CSAQDRLNTEAFF
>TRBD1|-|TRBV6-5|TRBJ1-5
TGTGCCAGCAGCCGCGGACAGGGGATCCAGCCCCAGCATTTT
CASSRGQGIQPQHF
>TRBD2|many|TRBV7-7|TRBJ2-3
TGTGCCAGCAGCTTACTGGCGGGGGGCACAGATACGCAGTATTTT
CASSLLAGGTDTQYF
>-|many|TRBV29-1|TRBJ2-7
TGCAGCGTTGTCTCCAGGAACTCCGAGCAGTACTTC
CSVVSRNSEQYF
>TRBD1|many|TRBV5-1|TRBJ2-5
TGCGCCAGCAGCCCAGTCCCGGGACAGGGCGGAGGAGAGACCCAGTACTTC
CASSPVPGQGGGETQYF
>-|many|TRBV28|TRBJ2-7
TGTGCCAGCAGTTTGCGGAACTCCTACGAGCAGTACTTC
CASSLRNSYEQYF
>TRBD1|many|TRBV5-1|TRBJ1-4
TGCGCCAGCAGCTATGGGACAGCCCTTAATGAAAAACTGTTTTTT
CASSYGTALNEKLFF
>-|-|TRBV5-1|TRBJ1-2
TGCGCCAGCAGCTTAGGAGGGGCTAATGACTATGGCTACACCTTC
CASSLGGANDYGYTF
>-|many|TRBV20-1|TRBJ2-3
TGCAGTGCCCCTAGGGCTAGCTGGTCAGATACGCAGTATTTT
CSAPRASWSDTQYF
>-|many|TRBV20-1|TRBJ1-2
TGCAGTGCTAGTCTGGACAGCAACTATGGCTACACCTTC
CSASLDSNYGYTF
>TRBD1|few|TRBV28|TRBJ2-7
TGTGCCAGCAGTTCAGGGACAGCCCTCCTGGATGGCGAGCAGTACTTC
CASSSGTALLDGEQYF
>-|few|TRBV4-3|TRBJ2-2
TGCGCCAGCAGCCAATTGTCAGGGATAGAGCTGTTTTTT
CASSQLSGIELFF